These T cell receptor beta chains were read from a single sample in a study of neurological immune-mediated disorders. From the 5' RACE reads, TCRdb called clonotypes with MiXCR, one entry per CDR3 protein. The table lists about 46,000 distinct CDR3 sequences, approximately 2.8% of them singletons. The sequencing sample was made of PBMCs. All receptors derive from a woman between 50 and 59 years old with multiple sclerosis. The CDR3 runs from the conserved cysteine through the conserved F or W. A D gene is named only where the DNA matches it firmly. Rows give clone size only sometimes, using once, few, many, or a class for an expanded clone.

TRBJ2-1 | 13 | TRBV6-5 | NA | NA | TGTGCCAGCAGACGTAGCGGATACAATGAGCAGTTCTTC | CASRRSGYNEQFF
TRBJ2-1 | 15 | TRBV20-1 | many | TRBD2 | TGCAGTGCTAGTATCCGGGGGGGGGCTGTCAATGAGCAGTTCTTC | CSASIRGGAVNEQFF
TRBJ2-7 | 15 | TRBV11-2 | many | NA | TGTGCCAGCAGCTTAGAGTTGTTGACAGTGTACGAGCAGTACTTC | CASSLELLTVYEQYF
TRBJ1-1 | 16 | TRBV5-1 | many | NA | TGCGCCAGCAGCTTGGCCCCCCAGCCGATGAACACTGAAGCTTTCTTT | CASSLAPQPMNTEAFF
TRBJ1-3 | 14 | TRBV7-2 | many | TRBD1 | TGTGCCAGCAGCCGACAGGGGCCCGGAAACACCATATATTTT | CASSRQGPGNTIYF
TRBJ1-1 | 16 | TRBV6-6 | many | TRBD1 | TGTGCCAGCAGGAACGGACAGGGGCTGGGGAACACTGAAGCTTTCTTT | CASRNGQGLGNTEAFF
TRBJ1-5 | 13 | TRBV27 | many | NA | TGTGCCAGCAGTGAACAGGGCCGCCAGCCCCAGCATTTT | CASSEQGRQPQHF
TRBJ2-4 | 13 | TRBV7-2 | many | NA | TGTGCCAGCAGCTTAGAGCTGGAATACATTCAGTACTTC | CASSLELEYIQYF
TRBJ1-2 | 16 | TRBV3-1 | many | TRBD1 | TGTGCCAGCAGCTTTTCACGGGACAGGGGGTCCTATGGCTACACCTTC | CASSFSRDRGSYGYTF
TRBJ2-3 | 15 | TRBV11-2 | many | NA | TGTGCCAGCAGCTCCGTCGGGGACGGCACAGATACGCAGTATTTT | CASSSVGDGTDTQYF
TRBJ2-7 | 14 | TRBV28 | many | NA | TGTGCCAGCAGACCGGGACACGACGTAGACGAGCAGTACTTC | CASRPGHDVDEQYF
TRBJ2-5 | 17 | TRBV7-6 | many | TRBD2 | TGTGCCAGCAGCTTAGTGGGACTAGCGGGGCTAGGAGAGACCCAGTACTTC | CASSLVGLAGLGETQYF
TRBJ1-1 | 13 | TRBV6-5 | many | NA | TGTGCCAGCACTGGGCGATTCTACACTGAAGCTTTCTTT | CASTGRFYTEAFF
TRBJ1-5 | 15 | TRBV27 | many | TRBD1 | TGTGCCAGCAGTTTACAGGGGGCTAGCAATCAGCCCCAGCATTTT | CASSLQGASNQPQHF